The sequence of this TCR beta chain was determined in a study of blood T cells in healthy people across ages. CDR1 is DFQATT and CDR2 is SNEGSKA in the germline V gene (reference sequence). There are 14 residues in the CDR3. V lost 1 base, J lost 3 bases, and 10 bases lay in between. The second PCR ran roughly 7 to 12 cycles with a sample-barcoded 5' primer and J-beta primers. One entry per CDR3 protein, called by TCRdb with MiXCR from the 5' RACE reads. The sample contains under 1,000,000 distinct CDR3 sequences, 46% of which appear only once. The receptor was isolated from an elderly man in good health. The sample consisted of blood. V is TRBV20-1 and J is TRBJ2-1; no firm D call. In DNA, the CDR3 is TGCAGTGCTAGAGTGGCGCTTAGCTACAATGAGCAGTTCTTC. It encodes CSARVALSYNEQFF.